The sequence of this T cell receptor beta chain was determined in a study of blood T cells in healthy people across ages (dated by TCRdb to the mid-2010s). With respect to the entire study: In model experiments, template switching captured roughly one uniquely barcoded TCR beta cDNA molecule for every two T cells. Age-related changes in TCR beta repertoire diversity were measured in the study by deep sequencing normalized with unique cDNA molecular identifiers. The study analyzed two additional independent replicas of 1 million unique cDNA reads from the same blood draw for two donors, one aged 18 to 30 and one aged 80 or older. Donors were grouped into four age groups: young (average 16 years), middle-aged (less than 40), aged (around 66) and long-lived (approximately 75).

The approximately 41 donors, aged 6 to 90 years, were systemically healthy Caucasian individuals from Russia. Each donor gave around 9.9 milliliters of peripheral blood, collected into EDTA-treated Vacutainer tubes. Ficoll-Paque density-gradient centrifugation was used to isolate PBMCs, with at least 7 million obtained per sample. Total RNA, at least 6 micrograms per sample, was extracted from PBMCs with Trizol reagent. The percentages of naive CD45RAhigh/CD27high T cells were determined by flow cytometry on a PBMC aliquot from every donor. Libraries came from 5' RACE. Sequencer: Illumina HiSeq 2500. A second about 7 to 11 cycle PCR used a sample-barcoded 5' primer and a J-beta primer mix. Each TCR beta cDNA molecule received a unique molecular identifier from a template-switch 5' adaptor carrying 12 random nucleotides. Each sample yielded at least 2.5 million CDR3-containing paired-end reads. First-strand cDNA synthesis was performed from all RNA using the Mint cDNA synthesis kit, with priming by a TRBC-specific oligonucleotide. All cDNA was treated with uracil-DNA glycosylase and then went through a first 18-cycle PCR with the universal primers M1SS and BC2_uni_R. Regarding the original processing steps: Each sample was normalized by randomly selecting 1 million high-quality reads, each carrying a distinct molecular identifier. Instead of being binned into consensus sequences, reads with shared molecular identifiers were discarded. CDR3 identification, clonotype clustering and error correction used MiTCR with a Q25 quality threshold and the strictest error-elimination algorithm. A nonparametric unseen species model with Euler transformation was used to estimate a lower bound on total TCR beta diversity. TCRdb trimmed the raw reads at Q25, called clones with MiXCR and kept productive beta chains. One record per CDR3 amino acid sequence lists the most common genes and DNA. TCRdb assigned the V and J calls; the authors' analysis was not used. Counted in this sample were roughly 560,000 distinct CDR3 sequences; 24% of them appeared once. The ten most abundant clones make up approximately 8.7% of the sample.

Note on this clonotype: Its specific antigen is unknown. No much larger clone exists at a distance of one base, and base qualities are not known.

What the study reported, not specific to this receptor: The percentage of naive T cells measured by flow cytometry correlated strongly with observed TCR beta diversity. Conclusive comparison of naive and antigen-experienced compartments was prevented by the profiling of bulk unsorted PBMCs. The long-lived group showed more naive CD4+ T cells, fewer expanded clones and increased TCR diversity than the aged group, suggesting age selection. Donor CMV infection status was unknown, potentially confounding age-related changes in expanded clonotypes. Total diversity estimates from one million sequenced T cells were considered lower bounds and underestimates. As age increased, observed TCR beta diversity per million T cells dropped in a roughly linear way, and a significant reduction was already evident by age about 40.

These data also featured in a second study, about T cells of mothers and their children. According to the second study: Nine systemically healthy Caucasian individuals served as donors, namely three mothers together with their six children. cDNA synthesis consumed the entire amount of extracted RNA, loaded at about 1.5 ug RNA in each 15 ul reaction. In the second PCR, sample barcodes and 2-4 random nucleotides were introduced via the M1S primer. Over 9 million TCR beta CDR3 reads were obtained for each mother, and approximately 3 million reads were obtained for each child. TCR recombination output is similarly shaped by thymic selection in related and unrelated pairs, with a minor effect exerted by inherited differences. Related mother-child pairs always showed normalized repertoire overlap that was slightly higher than in unrelated mother-child pairs, though the difference was never significant. No persistent microchimeric T cell clones were found, with a detection sensitivity of roughly 92 clones per million clonotypes. The study used deep NGS to compare TCR beta repertoires of mothers and children, seeking features distinguishing related mother-child pairs from unrelated individuals. Mothers averaged about 40 +/- 4 years of age and children averaged approximately 11 +/- 4 years. Libraries were sequenced on Illumina HiSeq 2000 with 100+100 nt paired-end reads after adapter ligation with NEBNext reagents. Mother and child libraries were prepared a month apart and sequenced in separate runs to prevent cross-contamination. For each donor, between about 450,000 and 2,300,000 distinct TCR beta clonotypes were identified. Naive TCR beta clonotypes were estimated from low-frequency clonotypes matched to each donor's FACS-determined naive share, without sorting.

Sequencing was performed on blood. This TCR derives from a boy younger than 18 in good health.

For the CDR3, the sequence is CASSSAQAANEKLFF. The nucleotide sequence reads TGTGCCAGCAGCTCAGCGCAAGCCGCCAATGAAAAACTGTTTTTT. Recombination connected TRBV7-2 to TRBJ1-4; the D gene remains uncertain. Reading the germline V gene gives CDR1 SGHTA and CDR2 FQGNSA. Trimming costs V 4 bases and J 5 bases, and their ends lie 14 bases apart. From cysteine to phenylalanine, the CDR3 is 15 amino acids long. The retained sequence is limited to the CDR3, 45 bases, with the frame set at the first base.